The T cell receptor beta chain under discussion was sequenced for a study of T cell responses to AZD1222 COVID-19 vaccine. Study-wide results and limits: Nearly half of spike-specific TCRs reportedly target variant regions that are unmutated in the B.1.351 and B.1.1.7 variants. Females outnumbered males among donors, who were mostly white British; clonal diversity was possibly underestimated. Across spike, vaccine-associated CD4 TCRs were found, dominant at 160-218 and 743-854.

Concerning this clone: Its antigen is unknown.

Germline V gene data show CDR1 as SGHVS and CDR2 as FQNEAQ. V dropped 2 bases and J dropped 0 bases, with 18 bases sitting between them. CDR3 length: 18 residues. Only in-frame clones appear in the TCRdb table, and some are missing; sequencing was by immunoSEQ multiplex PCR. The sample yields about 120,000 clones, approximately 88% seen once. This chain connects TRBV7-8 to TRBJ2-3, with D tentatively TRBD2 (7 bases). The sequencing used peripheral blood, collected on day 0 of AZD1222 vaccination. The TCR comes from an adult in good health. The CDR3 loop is CASSLQGGARWSTDTQYF. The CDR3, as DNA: TGTGCCAGCAGCTTACAAGGGGGGGCACGGTGGAGCACAGATACGCAGTATTTT.